Listed below are T cell receptor beta chains from one sample, sequenced in a study of blood T cell repertoires in COVID-19. TCRdb's copy holds only in-frame clones and misses some; the assay was immunoSEQ multiplex PCR. The sample includes about 160,000 clones, about four fifths of them seen just once. Sequenced: peripheral blood. The receptors were gathered from an elderly woman with acute or convalescent COVID-19. CDR3s include the opening cysteine and the closing phenylalanine or tryptophan. The D gene is left open where the match is weak. Expanded clones get a size class; other rows say once, few or many, or leave the size out.

>TRBJ1-4|.|14|TRBV5-1|few
TGCGCCAGCAGCGTCGACACCACGAATTCCGAACTGTTTTTT
CASSVDTTNSELFF
>TRBJ1-1|.|11|TRBV20-1|.
TGCAGTGCCGAGGAGAACACTGAAGCTTTCTTT
CSAEENTEAFF
>TRBJ2-1|.|14|TRBV19|.
TGTGCCAGTAGGGACAGTCCAATACGCAATGAGCAGTTCTTC
CASRDSPIRNEQFF
>TRBJ2-5|TRBD2|15|TRBV2|.
TGTGCCAGCAGTGCAACGACTAGCGGCACAGAGACCCAGTACTTC
CASSATTSGTETQYF
>TRBJ2-7|.|14|TRBV10-3|.
TGTGCCATCAGTGATAACACCCCAACCCACGAGCAGTACTTC
CAISDNTPTHEQYF
>TRBJ2-2|TRBD2|16|TRBV5-1|.
TGCGCCAGCAGCTCTAGCGGGAGTCTAATCGCCGGGGAGCTGTTTTTT
CASSSSGSLIAGELFF
>TRBJ2-3|TRBD1|17|TRBV5-4|.
TGTGCCAGCAGCATTCTCACGACAGGGGCCGCCCCGGATACGCAGTATTTT
CASSILTTGAAPDTQYF
>TRBJ1-1|TRBD1|14|TRBV6-4|.
TGTGCCAGCAGAAAGGGACAGAAGAACACTGAAGCTTTCTTT
CASRKGQKNTEAFF
>TRBJ1-6|.|14|TRBV7-9|.
TGTGCCAGCAGCTTACAACAGCAGAATTCACCCCTCCACTTT
CASSLQQQNSPLHF
>TRBJ2-5|TRBD2|18|TRBV4-2|.
TGTGCCAGCAGCCCGGGGGGGCTAGCGGGAAGGAGGGGGGAGACCCAGTACTTC
CASSPGGLAGRRGETQYF
>TRBJ1-1|TRBD1|16|TRBV27|.
TGTGCCAGCAGTCCCACTGGACGGAGGACCCCAGGGGGAGCTTTCTTT
CASSPTGRRTPGGAFF
>TRBJ1-1|.|14|TRBV30|.
TGTGCCGGGACCGAAACAGGGTACAACACTGAAGCTTTCTTT
CAGTETGYNTEAFF
>TRBJ2-3|TRBD2|15|TRBV30|.
TGTGCCTGGAGTGGGGCGGGGGGAGGCACAGATACGCAGTATTTT
CAWSGAGGGTDTQYF
>TRBJ2-5|.|14|TRBV5-1|.
TGCGCCAGCAGCTTGGGGGGGGTCCCTCCAGCCCAGTACTTC
CASSLGGVPPAQYF
>TRBJ2-1|TRBD2|17|TRBV24-1|few
TGTGCCACCAGTGATAAGCGGGAGACTCTTATGGGAAATGAGCAGTTCTTC
CATSDKRETLMGNEQFF
>TRBJ1-2|.|12|TRBV2|.
TGTGCCAGCAGTAATTCGGGCTATGGCTACACCTTC
CASSNSGYGYTF
>TRBJ2-3|TRBD2|15|TRBV29-1|.
TGCAGCGTCCGCCCACTAGCGGGGGTCCAAGATACGCAGTATTTT
CSVRPLAGVQDTQYF
>TRBJ2-3|TRBD1|14|TRBV29-1|few
TGCAGCGTTGGCACAGGGGGAAACACAGATACGCAGTATTTT
CSVGTGGNTDTQYF
>TRBJ1-1|TRBD1|14|TRBV27|.
TGTGCCAGCAGTTTACAGGGGGCCGACACTGAAGCTTTCTTT
CASSLQGADTEAFF
>TRBJ2-1|.|13|TRBV29-1|.
TGCAGCGTTAAGAAGAGCTCCTACAATGAGCAGTTCTTC
CSVKKSSYNEQFF
>TRBJ2-7|TRBD1|16|TRBV10-3|.
TGTGCCATCAGTGAGTCCCGCGGGACAGGGACCTACGAGCAGTACTTC
CAISESRGTGTYEQYF
>TRBJ2-3|TRBD2|16|TRBV9|.
TGTGCCAGCAGCGTAGTGGGGGGAGGGCCAGGAGATACGCAGTATTTT
CASSVVGGGPGDTQYF
>TRBJ2-4|.|15|TRBV18|many
TGTGCCAGCTCACCGGAGTCTCTAGCCAAAAACATTCAGTACTTC
CASSPESLAKNIQYF
>TRBJ1-5|.|15|TRBV4-1|few
TGCGCCAGCAGCCAAGGGTTGTCCCTACATCAGCCCCAGCATTTT
CASSQGLSLHQPQHF
>TRBJ1-2|TRBD1|12|TRBV19|.
TGTGCCAGTGGGGGAACAGGGGATGGCTACACCTTC
CASGGTGDGYTF
>TRBJ1-3|.|13|TRBV3-1/TRBV3-2|.
TGTGCCAGCAGCCCCCCTCCCGGAAACACCATATATTTT
CASSPPPGNTIYF
>TRBJ1-1|TRBD1|13|TRBV4-2|.
TGTGCCAGCAGCCTTGGACAGGGCTTTGAAGCTTTCTTT
CASSLGQGFEAFF
>TRBJ2-7|TRBD1|16|TRBV18|once
TGTGCCAGCTCACCCACGACAGGGGTCGGTGCCTACGAGCAGTACTTC
CASSPTTGVGAYEQYF
>TRBJ2-5|TRBD2|15|TRBV19|.
TGTGCCAGTAGTATTGTCGTTAGCGGGAGGAAGACCCAGTACTTC
CASSIVVSGRKTQYF
>TRBJ2-7|.|13|TRBV6-5|.
TGTGCCAGCAGGAGACAGGAACCCTACGAGCAGTACTTT
CASRRQEPYEQYF
>TRBJ2-1|TRBD2|14|TRBV2|.
TGTGCCAGCAGTGACCCGACCCGGGAGGGTGAGCAGTTCTTC
CASSDPTREGEQFF
>TRBJ2-3|TRBD1|18|TRBV11-2|.
TGTGCCAGCAGCTTACTCCCCCCCGACAGGGGAGGCACAGATACGCAGTATTTT
CASSLLPPDRGGTDTQYF
>TRBJ2-7|.|13|TRBV5-1|.
TGCGCCAGCAGCTCCGCCTTGGAGCGGGAGCAGTACTTC
CASSSALEREQYF
>TRBJ1-5|TRBD1|16|TRBV4-1|.
TGCGCCAGCAGCAGGACTTACAGGGGGGTGAATCAGCCCCAGCATTTT
CASSRTYRGVNQPQHF
>TRBJ1-6|TRBD1|17|TRBV7-2|.
TGTGCCAGCAGCTCAGGACCCCTACAGGGGTATAATTCACCCCTCCACTTT
CASSSGPLQGYNSPLHF
>TRBJ1-2|.|15|TRBV19|.
TGTGCCAGTAGTATAGACGGGTCGGTAAACTATGGCTACACCTTC
CASSIDGSVNYGYTF
>TRBJ2-5|TRBD2|15|TRBV15|.
TGTGCCACCAGCAGAGCCCTAGCGGGACAAGAGACCCAGTACTTC
CATSRALAGQETQYF
>TRBJ1-5|TRBD1|15|TRBV3-1/TRBV3-2|.
TGTGCCAGCAGCCCTTCGACAGGGAGCAATCAGCCCCAGCATTTT
CASSPSTGSNQPQHF
>TRBJ1-2|.|15|TRBV3-1/TRBV3-2|.
TGTGCCAGCAGCCAAGATACCCTCGGAGGAAGAGGCTACACCTTC
CASSQDTLGGRGYTF
>TRBJ2-3|TRBD2|14|TRBV6-5|.
TGTGCCAGCAGTAAACTAGCGGGGGGAAATACGCAGTATTTT
CASSKLAGGNTQYF
>TRBJ2-1|TRBD2|14|TRBV11-2|few
TGTGCCAGCAGCCAAGGGACTAGCAGACATGAGCAGTTCTTC
CASSQGTSRHEQFF
>TRBJ1-3|.|13|TRBV6-5|.
TGTGCCAGCAGTCCCAGCTCTGGAAACACCATATATTTT
CASSPSSGNTIYF
>TRBJ2-5|.|13|TRBV7-9|.
TGTGCCAGCCTGTCTGAGGGATCGGAGACCCAGTACTTC
CASLSEGSETQYF
>TRBJ2-2|TRBD1|15|TRBV15|.
TGTGCCACCAGCAGACAGGGGGCGGTCACCGGGGAGCTGTTTTTT
CATSRQGAVTGELFF
>TRBJ1-1|.|15|TRBV6-5|.
TGTGCCAGCAGTTGGGAGGGACACCAGAACACTGAAGCTTTCTTT
CASSWEGHQNTEAFF
>TRBJ2-2|TRBD1|15|TRBV6-5|.
TGTGCCAGCACACCTGACAGGGGGAACACCGGGGAGCTGTTTTTT
CASTPDRGNTGELFF
>TRBJ2-7|.|15|TRBV20-1|.
TGCAGTGCTAGTAAGAACAGCCGGTCCTCCTACGAGCAGTACTTC
CSASKNSRSSYEQYF
>TRBJ2-2|.|18|TRBV3-1/TRBV3-2|.
TGTGCCAGCAGCCAAGATTTGCGACTTACTTCGGGCACCGGGGAGCTGTTTTTT
CASSQDLRLTSGTGELFF
>TRBJ2-6|.|17|TRBV5-6|.
TGTGCCAGCAGCCTCTTGGGCAGTACCTCTGGGGCCAACGTCCTGACTTTC
CASSLLGSTSGANVLTF
>TRBJ1-2|.|14|TRBV19|.
TGTGCCAGTAGCCCGGGGGGTCAGCTGTATGGCTACACCTTC
CASSPGGQLYGYTF